These 11 T cell receptor beta chains originate from one sample sequenced in a study of blood T cell repertoires in COVID-19. Produced via immunoSEQ multiplex PCR; TCRdb's table is partial and in-frame only. This table has more than 85,000 clones, around 87% appearing once. The sequenced sample was peripheral blood. Receptor source: a woman aged 50 to 60 with COVID-19, enrolled during active disease.

J is TRBJ2-7 and V is TRBV2; 10 bases align to TRBD1. This CDR3 contains 14 residues. V lost 3 bases and J lost 4; bases outside the gene matches: 3. CDR1 is SNHLY and CDR2 is FYNNEI in the germline V gene. The CDR3 sequence is CASSEGQGRYEQYF. The DNA of the CDR3 is TGTGCCAGCAGTGAGGGACAGGGGAGGTACGAGCAGTACTTC.

V usage is TRBV3-1 (or the pseudogene TRBV3-2) and J usage is TRBJ2-5; 7 nucleotides align to TRBD1. Germline V gene data show CDR1 as LGHDT and CDR2 as YNNKEL (reference sequence). V was clipped by 4 bases and J by 5 bases; unmatched bases: 16. This CDR3 has 17 amino acids. The CDR3 sequence: CASSPSTGTDLGETQYF. CDR3 nucleotide sequence: TGTGCCAGCAGCCCTTCAACCGGGACAGACCTCGGGGAGACCCAGTACTTC.

V is TRBV5-1 and J is TRBJ2-3; TRBD2 agrees at 8 bases. Germline V CDR1 and CDR2: SGHRS, YFSETQ. V gave up 0 bases and J gave up 6 bases; unmatched junction bases: 12. CDR3 size: 17 residues. This chain's CDR3 is CASSLAFGGARSDTQYF. The CDR3 nucleotides read TGCGCCAGCAGCTTGGCTTTCGGGGGGGCCAGATCCGATACGCAGTATTTT.

This clone was detected a few times. In nucleotides, the CDR3 is TGTGCCAGCAGCCTCATAGGACAGACTTACGAGCAGTACTTC. It codes for CASSLIGQTYEQYF. V gene TRBV3-1 (or the pseudogene TRBV3-2) combines with J gene TRBJ2-7, with TRBD1 as a possible D gene (6 bases). This CDR3 comprises 14 residues. V shed 4 bases and J shed 4 bases, with 14 bases lying between them. Germline V CDR1 and CDR2: LGHDT, YNNKEL (reference sequence).

V is TRBV5-8 and J is TRBJ2-2; 8 bases match TRBD1. The CDR3 extends over 16 amino acids. Germline V gene sequence: CDR1 SGHTS, CDR2 YDEGEE. J gave up 2 bases and V 1 base, and 4 bases lay outside the gene matches. The CDR3 sequence is CASSLYRGDNTGELFF. The CDR3 DNA sequence: TGTGCCAGCAGCTTGTACAGGGGGGACAACACCGGGGAGCTGTTTTTT.

The V gene is TRBV12-5, the J gene TRBJ2-3; possible D gene TRBD1, 6 bases. V lost 7 bases and J lost 4, with 15 bases in between. Germline V CDR1 and CDR2: LGHNT, FRNRAP. This CDR3 contains 14 residues. CDR3 DNA sequence: TGTGCTAGTGAACGGGACACTAAGTCAGATACGCAGTATTTT. Amino acid sequence: CASERDTKSDTQYF.

J is TRBJ2-2 and V is TRBV15; possibly TRBD2 for D (6 bases). CDR1 LNHNV and CDR2 YYDKDF come from the germline V gene (reference sequence). This CDR3 has 16 amino acids. V lost 0 bases and J 1 base, leaving 9 bases between the germline ends. Here the CDR3 reads CATSRDWRENTGELFF. The CDR3 DNA sequence: TGTGCCACCAGCAGAGATTGGCGGGAGAACACCGGGGAGCTGTTTTTT.

A single count supports this clone. The chain is built from TRBV27 and TRBJ1-1, with no clear D. The V end was cut by 5 bases, the J end by 0 bases, with 10 bases between. The germline V gene has CDR1 MNHEY and CDR2 SMNVEV (reference sequence). The CDR3 length is 14 residues. Here the CDR3 DNA reads TGTGCCAGCAGTACCAATGAGATGAACACTGAAGCTTTCTTT. Encoded protein: CASSTNEMNTEAFF.

J is TRBJ2-1 and V is TRBV11-2, with a possible D match to TRBD1 (6 bases). The CDR3 consists of 15 residues. Germline V gene sequence: CDR1 SGHAT, CDR2 FQNNGV. Trimming stripped 8 bases from V and 3 bases from J, with 17 bases between. The CDR3 spells CASHGPQDSYNEQFF. CDR3 in DNA: TGTGCCAGCCACGGGCCCCAGGACAGCTACAATGAGCAGTTCTTC.

The V gene is TRBV3-1 (or the pseudogene TRBV3-2), the J gene TRBJ1-5; D remains ambiguous. The CDR3 is made up of 18 amino acids. V gave up 0 bases and J gave up 5 bases, with 20 bases separating them. Looked up from germline, CDR1 is LGHDT and CDR2 is YNNKEL (reference sequence). The CDR3 sequence is CASSQDGFGSRRDQPQHF. In DNA, the CDR3 is TGTGCCAGCAGCCAAGATGGGTTCGGGAGCCGGAGGGATCAGCCCCAGCATTTT.

The V gene is TRBV4-1, the J gene TRBJ2-7; maybe TRBD1 (5 bases). V lost 1 base and J 1 base, leaving 11 bases between the germline ends. The CDR3 length is 15 residues. Germline-derived CDR1 and CDR2 are MGHRA and YSYEKL. CDR3 bases: TGCGCCAGCAGCCAAGTCCGGCAGGGTTCCTACGAGCAGTACTTC. Its protein product is CASSQVRQGSYEQYF.